Below are 22 T cell receptor beta chains sequenced from a single sample in a study of CD8+CD57+ T cells in acquired aplastic anemia. Genomic DNA, serving as template, underwent TCR beta VDJ and CDR3 profiling. A single record per CDR3 protein comes from TCRdb applying MiXCR to the reads. The table records about 160,000 distinct CDR3 sequences, under 55% of them present only once. Those patients picked for sequencing had displayed CD8+CD57+ cell expansion on flow cytometry. Specimen: sorted CD4+, CD8+, or CD8+CD57+ T cells (not recorded which) from PBMCs. These receptor sequences come from a human donor with aplastic anemia.

This clonotype was observed many times. V gene TRBV9 combines with J gene TRBJ2-2; a weak D match, TRBD1 (6 bases). The V and J ends lost 0 bases and 4 bases respectively, with 7 bases between them. The CDR3 contains 14 residues. Germline CDR1 reads SGDLS; CDR2 reads YYNGEE. The CDR3 nucleotides are TGTGCCAGCAGCGTAGACAGGGCCACCGGGGAGCTGTTTTTT. This codes for CASSVDRATGELFF.

This clonotype has ten or more counts. The chain is built from TRBV5-8 and TRBJ2-1, with 11 bases that match TRBD2. There are 14 residues in the CDR3. Germline CDR1 and CDR2: SGHTS and YDEGEE. Trimming removed 9 bases from V and 9 bases from J; junction bases left unmatched: 11. CDR3 region: CAIYLAGGGGEQFF. CDR3 coding DNA: TGTGCCATATACTTAGCGGGAGGGGGCGGTGAGCAGTTCTTC.

J is TRBJ2-5 and V is TRBV20-1; tentatively, D is TRBD1 or TRBD2 (7 bases each). With 5 bases removed from V and 9 bases from J, the gap between germline ends came to 19 bases. The CDR3 is 13 amino acids. CDR1 is DFQATT and CDR2 is SNEGSKA in the germline V gene (reference sequence). The CDR3 reads CSAGRDSNQPQYF. In DNA form, the CDR3 reads TGCAGTGCTGGGAGGGACAGCAATCAGCCCCAGTACTTC.

The gene calls are TRBV24-1 and TRBJ2-5; 8 positions match TRBD2. J lost 3 bases, V lost 5 bases, and 4 bases had no gene match. This CDR3 region has 14 residues. Germline loops: CDR1 KGHDR, CDR2 SFDVKD. CDR3 amino acids: CATSGQAGEETQYF. CDR3 nucleotide sequence: TGTGCCACCAGTGGTCAAGCGGGAGAAGAGACCCAGTACTTC.

This chain links TRBV10-3 with TRBJ2-3; D may be TRBD1 (6 bases). Trimming stripped 3 bases from V and 0 bases from J, with 13 bases between. Germline loops: CDR1 ENHRY, CDR2 SYGVKD. There are 16 residues in the CDR3. The DNA for the CDR3 is TGTGCCATCAGTGACATACAGGGAACTAGCACAGATACGCAGTATTTT. Translating gives CAISDIQGTSTDTQYF.

This clonotype was observed many times. The chain links TRBV28 to TRBJ2-7; D not certain. CDR1 MDHEN and CDR2 SYDVKM come from the germline V gene. The CDR3 is made up of 12 amino acids. Trimming took off 1 base at V and 2 bases at J, with 3 bases between the two ends. The CDR3 region is CASSLLPYEQYF. The CDR3 DNA reads as TGTGCCAGCAGTTTATTACCCTACGAGCAGTACTTC.

This clonotype has more than one count but fewer than ten. The chain combines TRBV28 with TRBJ2-7; TRBD2 is a possible D gene (5 bases). Looked up from germline, CDR1 is MDHEN and CDR2 is SYDVKM. V was pared by 4 bases and J by 3 bases, with 16 bases between. The CDR3 has 15 amino acids. The CDR3 DNA sequence: TGTGCCAGCAGTTCATTCGCACTAGGCGGCTACGAGCAGTACTTC. This codes for CASSSFALGGYEQYF.

This clonotype was found many times. This sequence joins TRBV7-2 and TRBJ1-3; D uncertain. Germline V gene sequence: CDR1 SGHTA, CDR2 FQGNSA. The CDR3 has 14 residues. Trimming left V 1 base short and J 4 bases short, with 8 bases between. Written as DNA, the CDR3 is TGTGCCAGCAGCTTAGGCAGCCTCGGAAACACCATATATTTT. This codes for CASSLGSLGNTIYF. Full variable domain (missing parts from reference TRBV7-2 and TRBJ1-3): GAGVSQSPSNKVTEKGKDVELRCDPISGHTALYWYRQSLGQGLEFLIYFQGNSAPDKSGLPSDRFSAERTGGSVSTLTIQRTQQEDSAVYLCASSLGSLGNTIYFGEGSWLTVV.

V and J are TRBV9 and TRBJ2-7; D is unclear. Germline CDR1 reads SGDLS; CDR2 reads YYNGEE. This CDR3 is built from 13 residues. The V end lost 0 bases, the J end lost 4 bases, and 8 bases lay between the germline ends. CDR3 sequence: CASSVAPNYEQYF. The CDR3 DNA follows: TGTGCCAGCAGCGTAGCCCCAAATTACGAGCAGTACTTC. Together with reference TRBV9 and TRBJ2-7, the CDR3 gives the full variable domain: DSGVTQTPKHLITATGQRVTLRCSPRSGDLSVYWYQQSLDQGLQFLIQYYNGEERAKGNILERFSAQQFPDLHSELNLSSLELGDSALYFCASSVAPNYEQYFGPGTRLTVT.

This clonotype has ten or more counts. The CDR3 coding sequence is TGTGCCAGCCAAGAACACCTCGGTGAAAAACTGTTTTTT. Translating it yields CASQEHLGEKLFF. The chain employs TRBV6-1 and TRBJ1-4; D is undetermined. The CDR3 has 13 residues. Trimming cost V 8 bases and J 7 bases, with 14 bases left between them. Germline CDR1 MNHNS, CDR2 SASEGT.

This clonotype was recorded a few times. V gene TRBV5-4 combines with J gene TRBJ2-5, with 8 bases that match TRBD2. V was pared by 5 bases and J by 4 bases, with 16 bases of the junction left unmatched. Germline CDR1 is SGHNT and CDR2 is YYREEE (reference sequence). CDR3 length: 17 amino acids. CDR3: CASRPRGGPVGRETQYF. CDR3 DNA sequence: TGTGCCAGCAGGCCCCGGGGGGGGCCTGTGGGTCGAGAGACCCAGTACTTC.

This clonotype showed up just a few times. The chain employs TRBV7-3 and TRBJ2-1, with 10 bases lining up with TRBD2. V shed 0 bases, J shed 10 bases, and the junction held 12 bases outside the gene matches. The germline CDR1 and CDR2 sequences are SGHTA and FQGTGA. There are 17 residues in the CDR3. The CDR3 loop is CASSLTPTSGQEGEQFF. The CDR3 DNA sequence: TGTGCCAGCAGCTTAACGCCGACTAGCGGGCAGGAGGGCGAGCAGTTCTTC.

The genes are TRBV7-2 and TRBJ2-7, with 8 bases that match TRBD2. This CDR3 comprises 13 residues. After removal of 7 bases from V and 4 bases from J, the junction contained 6 bases not matched to a gene. Germline V gene sequence: CDR1 SGHTA, CDR2 FQGNSA. CDR3 in amino acids: CASTRGGVYEQYF. In DNA, the CDR3 is TGTGCCAGCACCCGGGGGGGGGTATACGAGCAGTACTTC.

This clonotype was counted ten times or more. The V gene is TRBV6-1, the J gene TRBJ1-5; 8 bases line up with TRBD1. CDR3 size: 14 residues. The germline gives CDR1 MNHNS, CDR2 SASEGT. V shed 7 bases, J shed 1 base, and the junction held 3 bases outside the gene matches. CDR3 region: CASKAGGSNQPQHF. DNA of the CDR3: TGTGCCAGCAAGGCAGGGGGCAGCAATCAGCCCCAGCATTTT.

J is TRBJ2-3 and V is TRBV20-1; TRBD2 matches at 10 bases. CDR3 length equals 15 residues. Germline lookup yields CDR1 DFQATT and CDR2 SNEGSKA (reference sequence). Trimming cost V 6 bases and J 2 bases; bases outside gene matches: 8. CDR3 region: CSATALAGTTDTQYF. In nucleotides, the CDR3 is TGCAGTGCCACCGCACTAGCGGGGACCACAGATACGCAGTATTTT.

This clonotype was seen only a few times. The chain is built from TRBV30 and TRBJ2-1, with unresolved D. The CDR3 is made up of 12 amino acids. V gave up 3 bases and J gave up 3 bases, with 6 bases separating them. Germline V CDR1 and CDR2: GTSNPN, SVGIG (reference sequence). CDR3 residues: CAWRQIYNEQFF. CDR3 sequence (DNA): TGTGCCTGGAGACAGATCTACAATGAGCAGTTCTTC.

The gene calls are TRBV15 and TRBJ2-7; D possibly matches TRBD1 or TRBD2 (6 bases each). The CDR3 has 15 residues. Germline values: CDR1 LNHNV, CDR2 YYDKDF (reference sequence). Trimming stripped 5 bases from V and 3 bases from J, with 17 bases between. In nucleotides, the CDR3 is TGTGCCACCAGCGGGAGAGGGGGAGGTCACTACGAGCAGTACTTC. Its translation is CATSGRGGGHYEQYF.

This clonotype was counted at least ten times. The CDR3 spells CASSSRDRGTELFF. CDR3 coding DNA: TGTGCCAGCAGCTCCCGGGACAGGGGGACAGAACTGTTTTTT. This rearrangement joins TRBV7-2 to TRBJ1-4; 11 bases fit TRBD1. There are 14 residues in the CDR3. In germline, CDR1 is SGHTA, CDR2 FQGNSA. The V and J ends lost 4 bases and 12 bases, in that order; junction bases with no gene match: 7.

This clonotype was found many times. The chain joins TRBV24-1 to TRBJ2-7, with D uncertain. CDR1 is KGHDR and CDR2 is SFDVKD in the germline V gene. The CDR3 runs to 14 residues. V lost 3 bases to trimming and J lost 0 bases, with 8 bases between them. The CDR3 protein is CATSDVTSSYEQYF. For the CDR3, the DNA is TGTGCCACCAGTGATGTGACGAGCTCCTACGAGCAGTACTTC.

This clonotype was recorded at least ten times. The rearrangement links TRBV18 to TRBJ2-7; 8 positions match TRBD2. Per germline, CDR1 KGHSH and CDR2 LQKENI. The CDR3 consists of 14 residues. With 3 bases clipped from V and 6 bases from J, the junction kept 7 bases outside the gene matches. As DNA, the CDR3 is TGTGCCAGCTCACCTTTCCGGGAGGGGAGCGAGCAGTACTTC. Residues: CASSPFREGSEQYF. Variable domain in full (rest from reference TRBV18 and TRBJ2-7): NAGVMQNPRHLVRRRGQEARLRCSPMKGHSHVYWYRQLPEEGLKFMVYLQKENIIDESGMPKERFSAEFPKEGPSILRIQQVVRGDSAAYFCASSPFREGSEQYFGPGTRLTVT.

This clonotype was seen ten or more times. V gene TRBV20-1 combines with J gene TRBJ2-3, with D possibly matching TRBD1 (5 bases). The germline V and J ends were trimmed by 5 bases and 2 bases, with 14 bases remaining between them. Germline CDR1 reads DFQATT; CDR2 reads SNEGSKA (reference sequence). CDR3 length equals 14 residues. For the CDR3, the DNA is TGCAGTGCTGCAGCCTGGGGCTTCACAGATACGCAGTATTTT. Encoded protein: CSAAAWGFTDTQYF.

CDR3 amino acids: CASSIEPGRRETQYF. CDR3 coding DNA: TGTGCCAGTAGTATAGAACCGGGGCGCCGGGAGACCCAGTACTTC. J is TRBJ2-5 and V is TRBV19; tentatively, D is TRBD1 or TRBD2 (5 bases each). V lost 0 bases and J 5 bases, leaving 13 bases between the germline ends. CDR3 size: 15 residues. CDR1 is LNHDA and CDR2 is SQIVND in the germline V gene (reference sequence).